This TCR beta chain was identified during a study of Graves' ophthalmopathy and Graves' hyperthyroidism. As for the study in general: The authors collected peripheral blood at initial diagnosis, before any treatment.

By definition, stable hyperthyroidism involved no ophthalmopathy within 18 months of follow-up. TCR beta CDR3 amplification used RNA transcripts. The library came from an HTBI-primed first-round RT-PCR and a second-round multiplex PCR. TCRdb re-called the multiplex PCR reads with MiXCR, one entry per CDR3 protein. The top ten clones hold 2.5% to 3.5% of a sample with approximately 380,000 distinct CDR3 sequences, roughly 21% of them seen once. As to this clonotype: Its antigen remains unidentified.

Whole-study results and caveats: A classifier, a 13-signature model, separated ophthalmopathy from stable hyperthyroidism with roughly 86% sensitivity and approximately 81% specificity. The model forecast ophthalmopathy progression, reaching under 71% sensitivity and approximately 79% specificity.

The sequenced material came from peripheral blood. This TCR was sampled from a woman between 18 and 29 years old with stable Graves' hyperthyroidism.

CDR3 bases: TGCGCCAGCAGTGAGCCCAGGGGCGAGCAGTACTTC. Its translation: CASSEPRGEQYF. V gene TRBV10-2 combines with J gene TRBJ2-7, with D possibly TRBD1 on 6 matching bases. The CDR3 runs to 12 residues. Trimming shortened V by 2 bases and J by 6 bases, and 8 bases separated the two germline ends. Per germline, CDR1 WSHSY and CDR2 SAAADI.